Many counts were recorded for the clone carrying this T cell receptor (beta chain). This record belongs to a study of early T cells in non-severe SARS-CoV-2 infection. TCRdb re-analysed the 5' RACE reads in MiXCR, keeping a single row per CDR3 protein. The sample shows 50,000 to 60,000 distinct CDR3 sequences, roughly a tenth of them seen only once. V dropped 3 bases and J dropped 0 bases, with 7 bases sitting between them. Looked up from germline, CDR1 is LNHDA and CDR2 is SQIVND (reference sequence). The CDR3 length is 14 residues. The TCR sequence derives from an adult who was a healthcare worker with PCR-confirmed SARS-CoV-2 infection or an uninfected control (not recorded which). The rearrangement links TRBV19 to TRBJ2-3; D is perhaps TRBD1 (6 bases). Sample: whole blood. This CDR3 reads CASSIQGSTDTQYF. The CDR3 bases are TGTGCCAGTAGTATCCAGGGGAGCACAGATACGCAGTATTTT. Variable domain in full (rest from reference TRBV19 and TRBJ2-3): DGGITQSPKYLFRKEGQNVTLSCEQNLNHDAMYWYRQDPGQGLRLIYYSQIVNDFQKGDIAEGYSVSREKKESFPLTVTSAQKNPTAFYLCASSIQGSTDTQYFGPGTRLTVL.